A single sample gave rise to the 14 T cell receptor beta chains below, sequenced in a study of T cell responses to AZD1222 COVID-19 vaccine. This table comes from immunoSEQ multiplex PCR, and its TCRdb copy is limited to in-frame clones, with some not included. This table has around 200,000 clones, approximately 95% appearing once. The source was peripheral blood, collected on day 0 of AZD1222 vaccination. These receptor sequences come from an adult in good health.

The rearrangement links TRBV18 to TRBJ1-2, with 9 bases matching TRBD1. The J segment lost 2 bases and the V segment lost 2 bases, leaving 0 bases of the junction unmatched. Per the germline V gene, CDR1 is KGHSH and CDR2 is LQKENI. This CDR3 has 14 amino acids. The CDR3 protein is CASSPGTGNYGYTF. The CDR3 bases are TGTGCCAGCTCACCAGGGACAGGGAACTATGGCTACACCTTC.

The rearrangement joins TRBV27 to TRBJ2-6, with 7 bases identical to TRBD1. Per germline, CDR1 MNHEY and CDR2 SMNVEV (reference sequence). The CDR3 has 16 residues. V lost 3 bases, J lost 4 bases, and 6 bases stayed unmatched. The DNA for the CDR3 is TGTGCCAGCAGTTTGGGGGACAGTTCGGGGGCCAACGTCCTGACTTTC. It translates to CASSLGDSSGANVLTF.

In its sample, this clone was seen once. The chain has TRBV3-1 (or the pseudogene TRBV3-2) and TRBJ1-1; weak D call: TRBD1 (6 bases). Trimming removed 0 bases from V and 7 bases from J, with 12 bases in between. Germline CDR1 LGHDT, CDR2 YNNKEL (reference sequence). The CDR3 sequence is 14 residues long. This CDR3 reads CASSQEGAPDEAFF. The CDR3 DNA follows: TGTGCCAGCAGCCAAGAGGGGGCGCCGGATGAAGCTTTCTTT.

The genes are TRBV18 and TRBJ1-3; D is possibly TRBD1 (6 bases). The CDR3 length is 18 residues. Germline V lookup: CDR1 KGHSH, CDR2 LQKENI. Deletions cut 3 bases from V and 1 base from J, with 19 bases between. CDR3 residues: CASSPYELRGSSGNTIYF. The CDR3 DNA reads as TGTGCCAGCTCACCGTATGAGCTAAGGGGGTCGTCTGGAAACACCATATATTTT.

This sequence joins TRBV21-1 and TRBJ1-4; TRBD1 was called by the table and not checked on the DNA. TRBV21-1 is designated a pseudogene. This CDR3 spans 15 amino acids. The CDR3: CASSKGLSYNEKLFF. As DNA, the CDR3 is TGTGCCAGCAGCAAAGGGCTCAGTTATAATGAAAAACTGTTTTTT.

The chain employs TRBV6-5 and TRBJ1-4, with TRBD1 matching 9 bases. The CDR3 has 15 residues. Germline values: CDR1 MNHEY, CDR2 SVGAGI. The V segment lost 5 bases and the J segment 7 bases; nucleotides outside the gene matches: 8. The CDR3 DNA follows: TGTGCCAGCAGTCCTCCGTGGGACAGGGTTGAAAAACTGTTTTTT. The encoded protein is CASSPPWDRVEKLFF.

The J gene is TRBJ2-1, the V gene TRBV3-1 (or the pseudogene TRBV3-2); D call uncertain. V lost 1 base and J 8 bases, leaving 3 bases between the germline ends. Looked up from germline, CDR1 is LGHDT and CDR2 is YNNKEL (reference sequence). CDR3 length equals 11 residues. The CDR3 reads CASSQVDEQFF. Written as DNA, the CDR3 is TGTGCCAGCAGCCAAGTCGATGAGCAGTTCTTC.

CDR3 DNA: TGTGCCAGCAGCCCGGGGGCTCTAGCGGGAGGAATTAATGAGCAGTTCTTC. Amino acids: CASSPGALAGGINEQFF. The rearrangement links TRBV11-2 to TRBJ2-1, with TRBD2 matching over 11 bases. Germline V gene sequence: CDR1 SGHAT, CDR2 FQNNGV. The CDR3 extends over 17 amino acids. Losses at the gene ends were 5 bases for V and 7 bases for J; bases not matched to a gene: 13.

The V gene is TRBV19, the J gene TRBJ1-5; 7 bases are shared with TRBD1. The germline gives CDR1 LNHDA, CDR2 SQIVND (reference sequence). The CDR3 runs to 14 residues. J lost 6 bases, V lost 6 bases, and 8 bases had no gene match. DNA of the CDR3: TGTGCCAGTAGATGGACAGGTTTAGGTCAGCCCCAGCATTTT. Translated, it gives CASRWTGLGQPQHF.

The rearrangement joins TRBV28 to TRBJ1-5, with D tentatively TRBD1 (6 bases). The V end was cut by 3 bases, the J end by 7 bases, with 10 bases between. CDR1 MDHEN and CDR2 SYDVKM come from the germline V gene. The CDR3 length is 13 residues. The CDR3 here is CASSLFGGQPQHF. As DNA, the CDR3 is TGTGCCAGCAGTTTGTTCGGGGGCCAGCCCCAGCATTTT.

The CDR3 sequence is CASKVRGQNTEAFF. The CDR3 coding sequence is TGTGCCAGCAAGGTTCGGGGGCAGAACACTGAAGCTTTCTTT. The chain couples TRBV2 to TRBJ1-1; D is possibly TRBD1 (6 bases). Per the germline V gene, CDR1 is SNHLY and CDR2 is FYNNEI. This CDR3 comprises 14 residues. Trimming shortened V by 7 bases and J by 1 base, and 13 bases separated the two germline ends.

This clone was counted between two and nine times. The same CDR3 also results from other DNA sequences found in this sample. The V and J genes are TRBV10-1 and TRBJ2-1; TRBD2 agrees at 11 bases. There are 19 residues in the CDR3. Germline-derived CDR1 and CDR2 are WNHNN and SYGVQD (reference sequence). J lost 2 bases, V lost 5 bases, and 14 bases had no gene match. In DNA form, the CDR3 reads TGCGCCAGCAGTCCCGGGACTAGCGGTACCCAAACTCCCTACAATGAGCAGTTCTTC. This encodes CASSPGTSGTQTPYNEQFF.

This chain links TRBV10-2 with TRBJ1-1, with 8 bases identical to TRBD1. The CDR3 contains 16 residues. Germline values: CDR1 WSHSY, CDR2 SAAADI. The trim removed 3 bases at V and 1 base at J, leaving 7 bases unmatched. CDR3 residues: CASSESPGQANTEAFF. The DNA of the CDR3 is TGCGCCAGCAGTGAATCGCCGGGACAGGCGAACACTGAAGCTTTCTTT.

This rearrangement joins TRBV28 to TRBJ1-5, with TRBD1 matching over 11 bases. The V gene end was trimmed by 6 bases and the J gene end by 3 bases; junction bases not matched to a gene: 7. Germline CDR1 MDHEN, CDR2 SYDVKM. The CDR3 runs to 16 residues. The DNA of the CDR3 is TGTGCCAGCAGCCCGGGGACAGGGGGGATCAATCAGCCCCAGCATTTT. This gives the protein CASSPGTGGINQPQHF.